This TCR beta chain is drawn from a study of early T cells in non-severe SARS-CoV-2 infection. Individually, cDNA molecules had unique molecular identifiers attached to them. TCRdb redid the calling of the 5' RACE reads with MiXCR, one entry per CDR3 protein. The table shows 50,000 to 75,000 distinct CDR3 sequences, with 8.8% occurring only once. This clonotype was counted at least ten times. The CDR3 has 15 residues. V dropped 4 bases and J dropped 3; count of bases not matched to a gene: 10. The V gene's germline CDR1 is DFQATT and CDR2 SNEGSKA (reference sequence). The sample here was whole blood, taken at baseline. This clonotype was sampled from an adult who was a healthcare worker with PCR-confirmed SARS-CoV-2 infection or an uninfected control (not recorded which). The J gene is TRBJ2-7, the V gene TRBV20-1, with 9 bases lining up with TRBD1. CDR3 in DNA: TGCAGTGCTACCCCCCGGGACAGGGTAATCTACGAGCAGTACTTC. Protein product: CSATPRDRVIYEQYF.